This is a list of T cell receptor beta chains from one sample in a study of T-cell reconstitution after alpha-beta-depleted transplantation in children. TCRdb used MiXCR to reprocess the PCR reads, holding one entry per CDR3 protein. The table shows about 540,000 distinct CDR3 sequences, with 15% to 20% occurring only once. The specimen was PBMCs from the stem cell graft donor, collected from the stem cell graft. The origin of the receptors is a human donor who donated a stem cell graft to a child with acute lymphoblastic leukemia. The CDR3 runs from the conserved cysteine through the conserved F or W. Each record gives: V gene, clone size, J gene, CDR3 protein. The size of a clone is reported for some rows only, either as once, few or many, or as a class for expanded clones.

>TRBV12-3/TRBV12-4|.|TRBJ1-3
CASSLPGKLSGNTIYF
>TRBV2|.|TRBJ1-4
CASTYQAGGTNEKLFF
>TRBV4-1|.|TRBJ1-3
CASSVLRAPAIGNTIYF
>TRBV5-1|once|TRBJ1-1
CASSLAPQGAGTEAFF
>TRBV29-1|.|TRBJ1-1
CSVLQGSEAYF
>TRBV12-3/TRBV12-4|many|TRBJ1-5
CASSSGGQPQHF
>TRBV27|few|TRBJ1-1
CASSFGSGEAFF
>TRBV25-1|.|TRBJ1-1
CASREGPHTEAFF
>TRBV3-1|.|TRBJ2-1
CASSQITSGPHGAYNEQFF
>TRBV5-1|few|TRBJ2-2
CASSLGAGEPTGELFF
>TRBV2|.|TRBJ2-2
CASVGGVGTGELFF
>TRBV20-1|few|TRBJ2-1
CSARDPSGRAGNEQFF
>TRBV7-3|few|TRBJ2-5
CASSGREWDPLRETQYF
>TRBV27|.|TRBJ2-2
CASSPDTTGELFF
>TRBV5-1|.|TRBJ2-1
CASSLFALGLAANNEQFF
>TRBV12-3/TRBV12-4|.|TRBJ2-2
CASSPGLDNEELFF
>TRBV7-3|.|TRBJ2-2
CASSFRTGSVGELFF
>TRBV3-1|.|TRBJ1-2
CASSQGSSNYGYTF
>TRBV19|few|TRBJ2-4
CASSTPLRGQAKNIQYF
>TRBV5-1|many|TRBJ2-3
CASSLAIDTQYF
>TRBV14|few|TRBJ2-6
CASSPRRIASGANVLTF
>TRBV27|few|TRBJ2-6
CASGLPRLPGQLSGANVLTF
>TRBV20-1|few|TRBJ1-2
CSADRDSHNYGYTF
>TRBV6-1|few|TRBJ1-2
CASTAQEVSGYTF
>TRBV27|.|TRBJ1-6
CASRVGYSPLHF
>TRBV27|.|TRBJ2-1
CASSFWAGGNEQFF
>TRBV7-8|.|TRBJ2-1
CASSLGIKRTHIEQFF
>TRBV4-1|few|TRBJ1-5
CASSQDIFNQPQHF
>TRBV7-9|.|TRBJ2-7
CASSRLAGPNYEQYF
>TRBV4-1|.|TRBJ1-1
CASSQFWATGKGVVMNTEAFF
>TRBV24-1|few|TRBJ1-5
CATSDFGLTRGANQPQHF
>TRBV5-6|.|TRBJ2-5
CASSLEGGQYF
>TRBV7-6|few|TRBJ2-1
CASSLAIAGGSYNEQFF
>TRBV7-3|few|TRBJ2-3
CASSPSWGDTQYF
>TRBV11-1|.|TRBJ2-1
CASSLNRRTGSTSYNEQFF
>TRBV29-1|few|TRBJ2-1
CSVEARLGNEQFF
>TRBV20-1|.|TRBJ2-2
CSAHPDPNTGELFF
>TRBV6-5|.|TRBJ2-1
CASSYTGLAGLNEQFF
>TRBV7-6|few|TRBJ2-5
CASSLQPLSQYF
>TRBV5-1|.|TRBJ2-1
CASSLGGFGSYNEQFF
>TRBV18|.|TRBJ2-7
CASSPPIHDEQYF
>TRBV9|few|TRBJ2-3
CASSLRPGTDTQYF
>TRBV12-3/TRBV12-4|few|TRBJ1-2
CASSGQADYGYTF
>TRBV6-1|few|TRBJ2-1
CASSIAGGGNEQFF